This TCR beta chain came from a study of blood T cell repertoires in COVID-19. Study context: Sample material is recorded as cDNA or gDNA derived from T cells, B-cell-depleted T cells, or PBMCs.

Authors' analysis steps: Estimated nucleated cell counts came from reference gene primer amplification. Sequencing was performed with immunoSEQ multiplex PCR; in TCRdb, only in-frame clones are kept and a portion is missing. V and J calls and clone size come straight from that table; D and trimming were deduced from the DNA. The sample has roughly 240,000 clones, roughly 88% seen once. Participants reported their clinical history, and cohort assignment relied on those reports. The V end was cut by 0 bases, the J end by 8 bases, with 16 bases between. Germline V gene sequence: CDR1 LGHNA, CDR2 YSLEER. This CDR3 contains 15 residues.

Input material: PBMCs or T cells enriched from blood (not recorded which). This TCR was recovered from a woman aged 50 to 60 who had recovered from COVID-19. The chain uses TRBV4-3 and TRBJ1-1; D possibly corresponds to TRBD1 (6 bases). For the CDR3, the DNA is TGCGCCAGCAGCCAAGATCCTCTGGGGGCGACCGAAGCTTTCTTT. This codes for CASSQDPLGATEAFF.